These 25 T cell receptor beta chains share one sample of origin, sequenced in a study of radiotherapy plus CTLA-4 blockade in lung cancer. The protocol was immunoSEQ multiplex PCR, while the TCRdb copy is restricted to in-frame clones and leaves out a portion. The sample holds about 97,000 clones; about four fifths are singletons and the top ten take about 3%. Sequenced here: peripheral blood, sampled from a patient treated with radiotherapy plus ipilimumab. These receptors all stem from a human donor with non-small cell lung cancer who had a partial response to radiotherapy plus ipilimumab. Some clones in this sample may be carry-over from other donors' samples.

The CDR3 nucleotides read TGTGCCAGCAAGACAGGGTATGGCACTGAAGCTTTCTTT. This sequence encodes CASKTGYGTEAFF. This rearrangement joins TRBV2 to TRBJ1-1; 7 nucleotides match TRBD1. The CDR3 sequence is 13 residues long. The germline V gene has CDR1 SNHLY and CDR2 FYNNEI. The ends lost 7 bases at V and 4 bases at J; junction bases unmatched: 6.

The CDR3 DNA reads as TGTGCCAGCAGCTTCTCGGGTACTGAAGCTTTCTTT. Its protein is CASSFSGTEAFF. This sequence joins TRBV5-4 and TRBJ1-1; D gene unclear. CDR1 SGHNT and CDR2 YYREEE come from the germline V gene (reference sequence). With 2 bases removed from V and 5 bases from J, the gap between germline ends came to 7 bases. CDR3 length: 12 amino acids.

J is TRBJ2-5 and V is TRBV5-5, with 12 bases identical to TRBD2. The V gene's germline CDR1 is SGHKS and CDR2 YYEKEE (reference sequence). The V and J ends lost 0 bases and 5 bases, in that order; junction bases with no gene match: 2. There are 15 residues in the CDR3. CDR3 sequence (DNA): TGTGCCAGCAGCTTGGCTAGCGGGGGGGTTGAGACCCAGTACTTC. Translation: CASSLASGGVETQYF.

V usage is TRBV6-1 and J usage is TRBJ2-1; 7 bases line up with TRBD2. Germline V gene sequence: CDR1 MNHNS, CDR2 SASEGT. This CDR3 has 11 residues. Trimming cost V 10 bases and J 5 bases; bases outside gene matches: 2. This CDR3 reads CATTSHNEQFF. For the CDR3, the DNA is TGTGCCACGACTAGCCACAATGAGCAGTTCTTC.

There are a few counts of this clone. J is TRBJ2-7 and V is TRBV19, with no clear D. The germline gives CDR1 LNHDA, CDR2 SQIVND (reference sequence). The CDR3 spans 10 residues. In DNA, the CDR3 is TGTGCCAGTAGCGCGGCCGGCTGGTTTGTC. It codes for CASSAAGWFV.

The chain joins TRBV10-3 to TRBJ2-1; TRBD2 matches 9 bases. With 0 bases clipped from V and 7 bases from J, the junction kept 10 bases outside the gene matches. Germline assignment: CDR1 ENHRY and CDR2 SYGVKD. The CDR3 runs to 17 residues. CDR3 sequence reads: CAISESIGGRGGNEQFF. For the CDR3, the DNA is TGTGCCATCAGTGAGTCGATTGGCGGGAGGGGAGGGAATGAGCAGTTCTTC.

The V and J genes are TRBV6-5 and TRBJ1-1; the match to TRBD1 covers 12 bases. Germline V gene lookup returns CDR1 MNHEY and CDR2 SVGAGI. The CDR3 sequence is 15 residues long. The J segment lost 5 bases and the V segment lost 2 bases, leaving 3 bases of the junction unmatched. CDR3 coding DNA: TGTGCCAGCAGTTACGGGGACAGGGGGCGAACTGAAGCTTTCTTT. Translation: CASSYGDRGRTEAFF.

The V gene is TRBV7-8, the J gene TRBJ1-2; 8 bases match TRBD1. The CDR3 runs to 14 residues. The J segment lost 7 bases and the V segment lost 5 bases, leaving 9 bases of the junction unmatched. Germline V lookup: CDR1 SGHVS, CDR2 FQNEAQ. CDR3 bases: TGTGCCAGCAGCAAACCCAGGGGGCAGACTGGCTACACCTTC. Translation gives CASSKPRGQTGYTF.

This clone has just a few counts. This chain joins TRBV9 and TRBJ2-7; 9 nucleotides match TRBD1. The length of the CDR3 is 16 residues. V lost 3 bases, J lost 0 bases, and 7 bases stayed unmatched. Looked up from germline, CDR1 is SGDLS and CDR2 is YYNGEE. The CDR3 DNA is TGTGCCAGCAGCGGTTCCGGGACAGGGAGCTCCTACGAGCAGTACTTC. It yields the protein CASSGSGTGSSYEQYF.

V gene TRBV7-6 combines with J gene TRBJ2-3; 15 bases are a match to TRBD2. Germline V gene sequence: CDR1 SGHVS, CDR2 FNYEAQ. The trim removed 4 bases at V and 5 bases at J, leaving 4 bases unmatched. The CDR3 extends over 16 amino acids. CDR3 DNA sequence: TGTGCCAGCAGCTCGGGACTAGCGGGAGGCGGAGATACGCAGTATTTT. This gives the protein CASSSGLAGGGDTQYF.

V and J are TRBV5-4 and TRBJ2-5, with 9 bases identical to TRBD1. V lost 4 bases, J lost 2 bases, and 6 bases stayed unmatched. The CDR3 loop spans 15 amino acids. CDR1 and CDR2 from the germline V gene are SGHNT and YYREEE (reference sequence). In DNA, the CDR3 is TGTGCCAGCAGCACGGGACAGGGAGTTCAAGAGACCCAGTACTTC. Protein: CASSTGQGVQETQYF.

This sequence joins TRBV30 and TRBJ1-3, with D possibly matching TRBD1 (5 bases). Germline values: CDR1 GTSNPN, CDR2 SVGIG (reference sequence). V lost 3 bases, J lost 4 bases, and 13 bases lay in between. The CDR3 runs to 14 residues. DNA for the CDR3: TGTGCCTGGAGCAGGAATTGGGGCGGAAACACCATATATTTT. Protein: CAWSRNWGGNTIYF.

The chain uses TRBV7-9 and TRBJ1-3, with 7 nucleotides matching TRBD1. CDR1 is SEHNR, CDR2 FQNEAQ, per germline (reference sequence). The V and J ends lost 5 bases and 0 bases, in that order; junction bases with no gene match: 7. This CDR3 comprises 16 residues. DNA for the CDR3: TGTGCCAGCAGCCCCGGACAGGCGAGCTCTGGAAACACCATATATTTT. It yields the protein CASSPGQASSGNTIYF.

This clone was seen a single time. The V gene is TRBV7-6, the J gene TRBJ2-7; D is ambiguous. The CDR3 sequence is 13 residues long. The V and J ends lost 0 bases and 1 base respectively, with 4 bases between them. Germline CDR1 is SGHVS and CDR2 is FNYEAQ. CDR3: CASSLAQSYEQYF. CDR3 sequence (DNA): TGTGCCAGCAGCTTAGCCCAGTCCTACGAGCAGTACTTC.

The chain is built from TRBV5-1 and TRBJ2-1; 9 positions match TRBD2. CDR3 size: 16 residues. Germline assignment: CDR1 SGHRS and CDR2 YFSETQ. The V gene end was trimmed by 6 bases and the J gene end by 3 bases; junction bases not matched to a gene: 10. This CDR3 reads CASTSGRTSDYNEQFF. The CDR3 nucleotides are TGCGCCAGCACCTCAGGGAGGACTAGCGACTACAATGAGCAGTTCTTC.

This clone was observed a few times. J is TRBJ2-3 and V is TRBV5-1; 11 bases are a match to TRBD2. Trimming cost V 0 bases and J 4 bases; bases outside gene matches: 1. The CDR3 extends over 15 amino acids. CDR1 is SGHRS, CDR2 YFSETQ, per germline. The CDR3 loop reads CASSLELAGADTQYF. CDR3 bases: TGCGCCAGCAGCTTGGAACTAGCGGGAGCAGATACGCAGTATTTT.

The chain is built from TRBV29-1 and TRBJ2-7; 10 bases match TRBD1. Per the germline V gene, CDR1 is SQVTM and CDR2 is ANQGSEA. The CDR3 has 12 residues. V was clipped by 7 bases and J by 3 bases; unmatched bases: 3. The CDR3 DNA sequence: TGCAGCGCCGGACAGGGGGTCTACGAGCAGTACTTC. It codes for CSAGQGVYEQYF.

This clone showed up many times. This chain uses TRBV28 with TRBJ1-1; tentative D call: TRBD1 (5 bases). The CDR3 length is 13 residues. The germline V and J ends were trimmed by 3 bases and 11 bases, with 16 bases remaining between them. The germline CDR1 and CDR2 sequences are MDHEN and SYDVKM. The CDR3 DNA sequence: TGTGCCAGCAGTTTGGGAGGGGTGGTGCATGCTTTCTTT. Its protein is CASSLGGVVHAFF.

The genes are TRBV5-4 and TRBJ2-7; 7 nucleotides agree with TRBD2. Losses at the gene ends were 2 bases for V and 0 bases for J; bases not matched to a gene: 5. The CDR3 loop spans 15 amino acids. From germline, CDR1 is SGHNT and CDR2 YYREEE (reference sequence). The CDR3 sequence: CASSFTGTTSYEQYF. The CDR3 DNA reads TGTGCCAGCAGCTTCACCGGGACTACCTCCTACGAGCAGTACTTC. Looking up the rest from reference TRBV5-4 and TRBJ2-7 gives the full variable domain: ETGVTQSPTHLIKTRGQQVTLRCSSQSGHNTVSWYQQALGQGPQFIFQYYREEENGRGNFPPRFSGLQFPNYSSELNVNALELDDSALYLCASSFTGTTSYEQYFGPGTRLTVT.

The rearrangement uses TRBV10-2 and TRBJ2-1; 9 positions match TRBD2. The CDR3 totals 17 residues. Unmatched junction bases numbered 9, after V lost 0 bases and J lost 6 bases. Germline CDR1 WSHSY, CDR2 SAAADI. Here the CDR3 DNA reads TGCGCCAGCAGTGAGTCGACTGGCGGGAGGGGGGCCAATGAGCAGTTCTTC. This encodes CASSESTGGRGANEQFF.

The V gene is TRBV7-9, the J gene TRBJ1-5; maybe TRBD1 (5 bases). CDR3 size: 16 residues. CDR1 is SEHNR, CDR2 FQNEAQ, per germline (reference sequence). V lost 1 base and J 4 bases, leaving 14 bases between the germline ends. The CDR3 region is CASSLDRWGTNQPQHF. The CDR3 DNA reads TGTGCCAGCAGCTTAGATCGATGGGGGACTAATCAGCCCCAGCATTTT.

The chain is built from TRBV7-2 and TRBJ2-5, with 7 bases that match TRBD2. Germline CDR1 and CDR2: SGHTA and FQGNSA. This CDR3 has 15 residues. The V and J ends lost 1 base and 4 bases, in that order; junction bases with no gene match: 6. The CDR3 nucleotides are TGTGCCAGCAGCTTAGGCGGCGGGGGAGGAGAGACCCAGTACTTC. Translating gives CASSLGGGGGETQYF. Using reference TRBV7-2 and TRBJ2-5 for the parts outside the CDR3, the full variable domain is GAGVSQSPSNKVTEKGKDVELRCDPISGHTALYWYRQSLGQGLEFLIYFQGNSAPDKSGLPSDRFSAERTGGSVSTLTIQRTQQEDSAVYLCASSLGGGGGETQYFGPGTRLLVL.

This sequence joins TRBV11-2 and TRBJ1-1; a weak D match, TRBD1 (5 bases). The germline V gene has CDR1 SGHAT and CDR2 FQNNGV. Trimming removed 1 base from V and 10 bases from J, with 13 bases in between. The CDR3 consists of 13 residues. CDR3 residues: CASSLGKGVLAFF. In DNA, the CDR3 is TGTGCCAGCAGCTTAGGGAAAGGGGTGCTAGCTTTCTTT.

This clone occurred many times. The gene calls are TRBV19 and TRBJ2-7; 9 bases map to TRBD1. CDR3 length: 15 residues. The V gene end was trimmed by 5 bases and the J gene end by 5 bases; junction bases not matched to a gene: 10. CDR1 and CDR2 (germline): LNHDA, SQIVND (reference sequence). CDR3 DNA sequence: TGTGCCAGTAGTCGGGAGGACAGGGGAATTGACGAGCAGTACTTC. As protein: CASSREDRGIDEQYF.

V gene TRBV6-5 combines with J gene TRBJ1-3; a weak D match, TRBD1 (6 bases). The germline CDR1 and CDR2 sequences are MNHEY and SVGAGI. This CDR3 spans 14 amino acids. The V gene lost 6 bases and the J gene lost 1 base, with 10 bases spanning the gap. CDR3 sequence reads: CASSQRGSGNTIYF. The CDR3 DNA reads TGTGCCAGCAGCCAAAGGGGGTCTGGAAACACCATATATTTT.